Sequencing of this T cell receptor (beta chain) was carried out in a study of blood T cell repertoires in COVID-19. About the research overall: Samples came from the United States, Italy and Spain, spanning acute and convalescent COVID-19. T cells, B-cell-depleted T cells, or PBMCs supplied cDNA or gDNA.

As processed by the authors: Amplification with reference gene primers provided the estimates of nucleated cell counts. Profiling relied on immunoSEQ multiplex PCR, and the TCRdb table lists in-frame clones only, not all of them. V and J calls and clone size follow that table, whereas D and trimming were derived from the DNA. The sample records 100,000 to 140,000 clones, roughly 90% being singletons. Germline CDR1 and CDR2: LGHDT and YNNKEL (reference sequence). V gave up 2 bases and J gave up 5 bases, with 18 bases separating them. This CDR3 is 17 amino acids long. This receptor was taken from a man aged 40-50 years with active or convalescent COVID-19. Sequences were obtained from peripheral blood. This chain uses TRBV3-1 (or the pseudogene TRBV3-2) with TRBJ2-2, with D maybe TRBD1 (6 bases). The CDR3 here is CASSQRRGTTGTGELFF. For the CDR3, the DNA is TGTGCCAGCAGCCAAAGGAGAGGGACAACCGGGACCGGGGAGCTGTTTTTT.